The 22 T cell receptor beta chains below all came from one sample that was sequenced in a study of T cell responses to AZD1222 COVID-19 vaccine. Some clones are missing from TCRdb's copy, which holds only in-frame ones; the method was immunoSEQ multiplex PCR. The sample lists about 120,000 clones; more than 70% were seen once. Specimen: peripheral blood, collected 28 days after the second AZD1222 dose. These TCRs come from an adult who received the AZD1222 COVID-19 vaccine.

V is TRBV3-1 (or the pseudogene TRBV3-2) and J is TRBJ2-7; D is possibly TRBD2 (6 bases). Germline values: CDR1 LGHDT, CDR2 YNNKEL (reference sequence). CDR3 length: 18 residues. V was shortened by 1 base and J by 0 bases, with 19 bases between the two germline ends. CDR3 bases: TGTGCCAGCAGCCAAGGAAAGGCCGCGGGATACAGCTCCTACGAGCAGTACTTC. Translation: CASSQGKAAGYSSYEQYF.

The chain links TRBV7-3 to TRBJ1-1, with D possibly matching TRBD1 (5 bases). The V and J ends lost 2 bases and 5 bases respectively, with 9 bases between them. CDR3 length: 13 residues. Germline loops: CDR1 SGHTA, CDR2 FQGTGA. This CDR3 is CASSLGGSTEAFF. Here the CDR3 DNA reads TGTGCCAGCAGCTTAGGGGGGTCGACTGAAGCTTTCTTT.

The V and J genes are TRBV19 and TRBJ1-1; TRBD1 aligns across 8 bases. J was trimmed by 1 base and V by 4 bases; bases with no gene match: 2. The V gene's germline CDR1 is LNHDA and CDR2 SQIVND (reference sequence). The CDR3 is made up of 14 amino acids. The DNA of the CDR3 is TGTGCCAGTAGTACTCAGGGGGCGAACACTGAAGCTTTCTTT. Translated: CASSTQGANTEAFF.

This chain uses TRBV7-2 with TRBJ1-6; D might be TRBD1 (5 bases). The CDR3 extends over 15 amino acids. V gave up 4 bases and J gave up 9 bases, with 16 bases separating them. Germline CDR1 reads SGHTA; CDR2 reads FQGNSA. The chain's CDR3 is CASSSYSGLSSPLHF. In DNA, the CDR3 is TGTGCCAGCAGCTCTTACTCAGGGTTGTCTTCACCCCTCCACTTT.

The chain is built from TRBV24-1 and TRBJ2-5, with D perhaps matching TRBD2 (5 bases). Germline CDR1 reads KGHDR; CDR2 reads SFDVKD. Trimming cost V 1 base and J 8 bases, with 19 bases left between them. CDR3 size: 16 residues. For the CDR3, the DNA is TGTGCCACCAGTGATTTAGGACTGCGCGGGCGTGAAACCCAGTACTTC. This codes for CATSDLGLRGRETQYF.

This chain uses TRBV2 with TRBJ2-7, with TRBD2 matching over 13 bases. The germline gives CDR1 SNHLY, CDR2 FYNNEI. This CDR3 has 15 amino acids. V trimming: 11 bases; J trimming: 3 bases; junction bases outside the gene matches: 10. The CDR3 DNA reads as TGTGCCGGCGCGAGGACTAGCGGGAGAGACTACGAGCAGTACTTC. This gives the protein CAGARTSGRDYEQYF.

The CDR3 nucleotides read TGTGCCAGTAGTATAGGGCGACAGGTTTGGGACACCGGGGAGCTGTTTTTT. Translating it yields CASSIGRQVWDTGELFF. The rearrangement joins TRBV19 to TRBJ2-2; the D gene is possibly TRBD1 (6 bases). The V end was cut by 1 base, the J end by 3 bases, with 15 bases between. Germline V gives CDR1 LNHDA, CDR2 SQIVND (reference sequence). The CDR3 is made up of 17 amino acids.

This chain connects TRBV7-9 to TRBJ2-3; D is perhaps TRBD1 (6 bases). The V gene lost 5 bases and the J gene lost 2 bases, with 11 bases spanning the gap. The CDR3 spans 14 residues. The V gene's germline CDR1 is SEHNR and CDR2 FQNEAQ (reference sequence). In nucleotides, the CDR3 is TGTGCCAGCAGCCTTGACAGGATCACAGATACGCAGTATTTT. It yields the protein CASSLDRITDTQYF. Full variable domain (outside the CDR3, taken from reference TRBV7-9 and TRBJ2-3): DTGVSQNPRHKITKRGQNVTFRCDPISEHNRLYWYRQTLGQGPEFLTYFQNEAQLEKSRLLSDRFSAERPKGSFSTLEIQRTEQGDSAMYLCASSLDRITDTQYFGPGTRLTVL.

This chain connects TRBV5-1 to TRBJ2-7, with D maybe TRBD2 (6 bases). CDR3 length: 15 amino acids. V lost 2 bases and J lost 3, with 15 bases in between. CDR1 and CDR2 (germline): SGHRS, YFSETQ. The CDR3 DNA reads as TGCGCCAGCAGCTTAACTAACGGGAGCGTCTACGAGCAGTACTTC. Protein product: CASSLTNGSVYEQYF.

A remark on this clone: The sample holds other DNA sequences that translate to the same CDR3. The chain recombines TRBV7-2 with TRBJ2-1; perhaps TRBD2 as D (6 bases). The CDR3 loop spans 13 amino acids. Germline CDR1 reads SGHTA; CDR2 reads FQGNSA. With 5 bases removed from V and 4 bases from J, the gap between germline ends came to 9 bases. The CDR3 sequence is CASSLGTYNEQFF. For the CDR3, the DNA is TGTGCCAGCAGCCTAGGGACTTACAATGAGCAGTTCTTC.

This clone was seen more than once but under ten times. This chain uses TRBV13 with TRBJ2-6; D tentatively reads TRBD1 or TRBD2 (5 bases each). V dropped 7 bases and J dropped 0 bases, with 19 bases sitting between them. Per the germline V gene, CDR1 is PRHDT and CDR2 is FYEKMQ (reference sequence). This CDR3 has 18 residues. In DNA, the CDR3 is TGTGCCAGCACCAACCGGGGCCACGACGTCTCTGGGGCCAACGTCCTGACTTTC. It encodes CASTNRGHDVSGANVLTF.

The chain links TRBV5-1 to TRBJ2-2; TRBD1 matches 7 bases. This CDR3 has 15 residues. In germline, CDR1 is SGHRS, CDR2 YFSETQ. The V segment lost 4 bases and the J segment 1 base; nucleotides outside the gene matches: 4. The CDR3 spells CASSPGQVNTGELFF. The CDR3 region has the DNA TGCGCCAGCAGCCCCGGACAGGTGAACACCGGGGAGCTGTTTTTT. The variable domain in full, with the rest retrieved from reference TRBV5-1 and TRBJ2-2, is KAGVTQTPRYLIKTRGQQVTLSCSPISGHRSVSWYQQTPGQGLQFLFEYFSETQRNKGNFPGRFSGRQFSNSRSEMNVSTLELGDSALYLCASSPGQVNTGELFFGEGSRLTVL.

The J gene is TRBJ2-7, the V gene TRBV27; D might be TRBD1 (6 bases). The germline gives CDR1 MNHEY, CDR2 SMNVEV (reference sequence). Between the trimmed V and J ends, which lost 3 bases and 4 bases, there was a span of 16 bases. This CDR3 has 15 amino acids. CDR3: CASSFSEDREYEQYF. DNA for the CDR3: TGTGCCAGCAGTTTCTCAGAGGACAGAGAATACGAGCAGTACTTC.

This clone has just one count. V gene TRBV30 combines with J gene TRBJ2-1; either TRBD1 or TRBD2 may fit D (5 bases each). The V end lost 1 base, the J end lost 6 bases, and 13 bases lay between the germline ends. The CDR3 runs to 14 residues. Germline lookup yields CDR1 GTSNPN and CDR2 SVGIG (reference sequence). The CDR3 region has the DNA TGTGCCTGGAGTGGTGGGACCAGGTCCAATGAGCAGTTCTTC. Its protein product is CAWSGGTRSNEQFF.

This sequence joins TRBV7-9 and TRBJ2-1; 7 nucleotides align to TRBD2. Germline V gene data show CDR1 as SEHNR and CDR2 as FQNEAQ (reference sequence). This CDR3 has 14 residues. With 3 bases clipped from V and 7 bases from J, the junction kept 6 bases outside the gene matches. The CDR3 region has the DNA TGTGCCAGCAGCTTGTCGCGGGGAGGGAATGAGCAGTTCTTC. It translates to CASSLSRGGNEQFF.

This clone occurred a few times. CDR3 in amino acids: CSGYNRVNTEAFF. The DNA of the CDR3 is TGCAGCGGCTACAACAGGGTGAACACTGAAGCTTTCTTT. This chain links TRBV29-1 with TRBJ1-1; TRBD1 is a possible D gene (6 bases). The CDR3 spans 13 residues. The germline CDR1 and CDR2 sequences are SQVTM and ANQGSEA. V was cut by 7 bases and J by 0 bases, with 12 bases left in between.

The chain employs TRBV14 and TRBJ2-7; no clear D gene. Germline V CDR1 and CDR2: SGHDN, FVKESK. V was pared by 4 bases and J by 3 bases, with 10 bases between. The CDR3 totals 13 residues. CDR3 sequence (DNA): TGTGCCAGCAGCCGAAGATACGTCTACGAGCAGTACTTC. It is translated as CASSRRYVYEQYF.

Only one count was recorded for this clone. The chain joins TRBV7-8 to TRBJ1-4, with 7 bases identical to TRBD1. The ends lost 6 bases at V and 5 bases at J; junction bases unmatched: 3. The germline CDR1 and CDR2 sequences are SGHVS and FQNEAQ. The CDR3 has 13 amino acids. In nucleotides, the CDR3 is TGTGCCAGCAGGGACAGGTTCAATGAAAAACTGTTTTTT. Encoded protein: CASRDRFNEKLFF.

Here the CDR3 DNA reads TGTGCCAGCAGCTTAGTATCGACAGGGGGGGACGAGCAGTACTTC. Translating gives CASSLVSTGGDEQYF. The genes are TRBV7-2 and TRBJ2-7; TRBD1 aligns across 9 bases. The CDR3 runs to 15 residues. Germline V gene sequence: CDR1 SGHTA, CDR2 FQGNSA. V trimming: 1 base; J trimming: 5 bases; junction bases outside the gene matches: 6.

The J gene is TRBJ2-2, the V gene TRBV2; D not certain. From germline, CDR1 is SNHLY and CDR2 FYNNEI. Trimming left V 7 bases short and J 1 base short, with 7 bases between. The CDR3 has 13 amino acids. DNA for the CDR3: TGTGCCAGCACCCCCTGGAACACCGGGGAGCTGTTTTTT. Encoded protein: CASTPWNTGELFF.

CDR3 in amino acids: CASSHARNTEAFF. Written as DNA, the CDR3 is TGCGCCAGCAGCCACGCCCGAAACACTGAAGCTTTCTTT. The chain has TRBV4-3 and TRBJ1-1; unclear D gene. Germline lookup yields CDR1 LGHNA and CDR2 YSLEER. The CDR3 has 13 residues. Trimming removed 3 bases at V and 2 bases at J, with 7 bases between.

This chain connects TRBV7-2 to TRBJ2-4, with 9 positions matching TRBD2. Germline loops: CDR1 SGHTA, CDR2 FQGNSA. The junction had 6 bases not matched to a gene; V was cut back by 4 bases and J by 5 bases. CDR3 length: 15 residues. CDR3 in amino acids: CASSSERGVENIQYF. The CDR3 DNA is TGTGCCAGCAGCTCGGAGCGGGGGGTCGAAAACATTCAGTACTTC.